Below are 19 T cell receptor beta chains sequenced from a single sample in a study of blood T cell repertoires in COVID-19. Assay: immunoSEQ multiplex PCR; the TCRdb copy retains only in-frame clones and omits some. The profile shows some 90,000 clones, about nine tenths of them singletons. The sequencing input was peripheral blood. The source of these receptors is a man in his fifties or sixties with acute or convalescent COVID-19.

The rearrangement joins TRBV18 to TRBJ1-4; 8 bases fit TRBD1. Trimming removed 2 bases from V and 5 bases from J; junction bases left unmatched: 1. The CDR3 consists of 14 residues. Looked up from germline, CDR1 is KGHSH and CDR2 is LQKENI. The CDR3 here is CASSPTGGNEKLFF. The DNA of the CDR3 is TGTGCCAGCTCACCAACAGGGGGGAATGAAAAACTGTTTTTT.

This clone showed up just once. The chain combines TRBV5-1 with TRBJ2-3; unclear D gene. The V gene lost 0 bases and the J gene lost 6 bases, with 5 bases spanning the gap. This CDR3 spans 12 amino acids. CDR1 is SGHRS, CDR2 YFSETQ, per germline. This chain's CDR3 is CASSLGADTQYF. In nucleotides, the CDR3 is TGCGCCAGCAGCTTGGGGGCCGATACGCAGTATTTT.

The gene calls are TRBV2 and TRBJ1-1; tentative D call: TRBD1 (5 bases). Trimming pared 4 bases from V and 1 base from J, leaving 13 bases between. The CDR3 covers 15 residues. CDR1 SNHLY and CDR2 FYNNEI come from the germline V gene. CDR3 in DNA: TGTGCCAGCAGTGTCAGGGCAGACAGGAACACTGAAGCTTTCTTT. Its protein is CASSVRADRNTEAFF.

This clone was counted a single time. The chain employs TRBV28 and TRBJ1-1; the match to TRBD1 covers 7 bases. CDR1 and CDR2 from the germline V gene are MDHEN and SYDVKM. V shed 7 bases, J shed 4 bases, and the junction held 0 bases outside the gene matches. The CDR3 runs 11 residues. CDR3 nucleotide sequence: TGTGCCAGCACAGGGGGCACTGAAGCTTTCTTT. Translated: CASTGGTEAFF.

V is TRBV28 and J is TRBJ2-5; tentative D call: TRBD2 (5 bases). V lost 1 base, J lost 7 bases, and 7 bases lay in between. CDR1 is MDHEN and CDR2 is SYDVKM in the germline V gene. The CDR3 sequence is 12 residues long. The CDR3 sequence: CASSLFRGTQYF. As DNA, the CDR3 is TGTGCCAGCAGTTTATTCCGGGGGACCCAGTACTTC.

The chain recombines TRBV10-3 with TRBJ1-2, with a possible D match to TRBD1 (6 bases). Germline assignment: CDR1 ENHRY and CDR2 SYGVKD. Trimming pared 7 bases from V and 0 bases from J, leaving 15 bases between. The CDR3 has 15 residues. CDR3 sequence: CAIKPGTRANYGYTF. CDR3 DNA: TGTGCCATCAAGCCCGGGACAAGAGCTAACTATGGCTACACCTTC.

The chain carries TRBV28 and TRBJ1-3, with D uncertain. The CDR3 length is 18 residues. Trimming took 4 bases from V and 0 from J, leaving 19 bases between them. Germline V lookup: CDR1 MDHEN, CDR2 SYDVKM. The CDR3 loop reads CASSWSSGGSSSGNTIYF. For the CDR3, the DNA is TGTGCCAGCAGTTGGTCGTCGGGAGGAAGTTCCTCTGGAAACACCATATATTTT.

The V and J genes are TRBV5-8 and TRBJ2-5; possible D gene TRBD2, 6 bases. V was clipped by 3 bases and J by 2 bases, with 14 bases between them. The germline gives CDR1 SGHTS, CDR2 YDEGEE. This CDR3 spans 15 amino acids. The CDR3 DNA is TGTGCCAGCAGCTGGACTCGCGGGGCTCAAGAGACCCAGTACTTC. Protein sequence: CASSWTRGAQETQYF.

This clone was seen a few times. J is TRBJ1-3 and V is TRBV21-1; TRBD1 is the table's D call and was not checked against the DNA. TRBV21-1 is flagged as a pseudogene. The CDR3 has 16 amino acids. The CDR3: CASSPRQGKSGNTIYF. The CDR3 region has the DNA TGTGCCAGCAGCCCCCGACAGGGAAAGTCTGGAAACACCATATATTTT.

The chain uses TRBV3-1 (or the pseudogene TRBV3-2) and TRBJ1-1, with D maybe TRBD1 (5 bases). This CDR3 comprises 13 residues. Trimming cost V 1 base and J 7 bases, with 10 bases left between them. CDR1 is LGHDT and CDR2 is YNNKEL in the germline V gene (reference sequence). For the CDR3, the DNA is TGTGCCAGCAGCCAAGTCCCAGGGCTTGAAGCTTTCTTT. Its translation is CASSQVPGLEAFF.

The chain employs TRBV4-1 and TRBJ2-5, with D possibly TRBD2 on 5 matching bases. The CDR3 is made up of 18 amino acids. Germline CDR1 is MGHRA and CDR2 is YSYEKL. Trimming shortened V by 1 base and J by 5 bases, and 23 bases separated the two germline ends. In DNA, the CDR3 is TGCGCCAGCAGCCAAGCTACCATAGGCGGAGGTGTGGTCGAGACCCAGTACTTC. It translates to CASSQATIGGGVVETQYF.

The V gene is TRBV6-6, the J gene TRBJ2-2, with D maybe TRBD2 (5 bases). Per the germline V gene, CDR1 is MNHNY and CDR2 is SVGAGI (reference sequence). The germline V and J ends were trimmed by 1 base and 9 bases, with 9 bases remaining between them. This CDR3 spans 13 amino acids. The CDR3 protein is CASSYYEGWELFF. The DNA for the CDR3 is TGTGCCAGCAGTTACTACGAGGGCTGGGAGCTGTTTTTT.

CDR3 coding DNA: TGCGCCAGCAGCTTGATGGCGGGGGGGCAGACAGATACGCAGTATTTT. Amino acids: CASSLMAGGQTDTQYF. The chain has TRBV5-1 and TRBJ2-3, with 9 bases aligning to TRBD2. V gave up 1 base and J gave up 3 bases; unmatched junction bases: 6. Germline V lookup: CDR1 SGHRS, CDR2 YFSETQ. The length of the CDR3 is 16 residues.

The CDR3 nucleotides are TGTGCAGGGGATACGGTCTACTTCTATGGCTACACCTTC. This encodes CAGDTVYFYGYTF. V and J are TRBV30 and TRBJ1-2; D is possibly TRBD1 (5 bases). This CDR3 is 13 amino acids long. The germline CDR1 and CDR2 sequences are GTSNPN and SVGIG (reference sequence). Combining the CDR3 with reference TRBV30 and TRBJ1-2 gives the whole variable domain SQTIHQWPATLVQPVGSPLSLECTVEGTSNPNLYWYRQAAGRGLQLLFYSVGIGQISSEVPQNLSASRPQDRQFILSSKKLLLSDSGFYLCAGDTVYFYGYTFGSGTRLTVV.

This clone has only a few counts. The chain recombines TRBV7-3 with TRBJ1-1; D remains unclear. V lost 6 bases to trimming and J lost 5 bases, with 13 bases between them. The CDR3 runs to 13 residues. The germline gives CDR1 SGHTA, CDR2 FQGTGA. The CDR3, as DNA: TGTGCCAGCAGTGCAAGCTCGGGAACTGAAGCTTTCTTT. This sequence encodes CASSASSGTEAFF.

Concerning this clone: The sample carries other DNA sequences with the same CDR3. This chain uses TRBV18 with TRBJ1-1; D ambiguous. Trimming took off 0 bases at V and 0 bases at J, with 8 bases between the two ends. Germline lookup yields CDR1 KGHSH and CDR2 LQKENI. The CDR3 extends over 15 amino acids. CDR3 in amino acids: CASSPPGQLNTEAFF. The CDR3 DNA is TGTGCCAGCTCACCACCGGGCCAGCTGAACACTGAAGCTTTCTTT.

The CDR3 region is CASSKQGEKGDQPQHF. Written as DNA, the CDR3 is TGTGCCAGCAGTAAACAGGGGGAAAAGGGTGATCAGCCCCAGCATTTT. The chain carries TRBV7-3 and TRBJ1-5, with 8 bases that match TRBD1. Trimming took 6 bases from V and 5 from J; bases not matched to a gene: 12. Germline V lookup: CDR1 SGHTA, CDR2 FQGTGA. This CDR3 contains 16 residues.

The chain couples TRBV18 to TRBJ1-1, with 8 positions matching TRBD1. Looked up from germline, CDR1 is KGHSH and CDR2 is LQKENI. V trimming: 6 bases; J trimming: 4 bases; junction bases outside the gene matches: 4. The CDR3 consists of 13 residues. The CDR3 loop is CASSPGQGTEAFF. CDR3 coding DNA: TGTGCCAGCTCGCCCGGACAGGGCACTGAAGCTTTCTTT.

This clone was seen only once. The chain employs TRBV27 and TRBJ2-3; TRBD1 matches at 7 bases. CDR1 is MNHEY and CDR2 is SMNVEV in the germline V gene (reference sequence). CDR3 length equals 14 residues. The junction had 6 bases not matched to a gene; V was cut back by 8 bases and J by 1 base. CDR3 in DNA: TGTGCCAGCCGCCTAGACAGGGGCACAGATACGCAGTATTTT. Protein sequence: CASRLDRGTDTQYF.